This entry is about one T cell receptor (beta chain). The antigen remains undetermined. TCRdb's table, derived via immunoSEQ multiplex PCR, lists solely in-frame clones and lacks some. The repertoire consists of about 54,000 clones, with around 90% occurring once and the leading ten covering roughly 5.5%. The entry originates in a study of graft-versus-host responses after intestinal transplantation. Study findings and constraints: The recipient marrow held GvH clones, and some of them showed up first in ileum or blood.

This TCR derives from a human patient who received an intestinal transplant, so some T cells may come from the graft donor. The source material was PBMCs, sampled 650 to 690 days after intestinal transplant.

The CDR3 loop reads CASVGDPRQGRISGNTIYF. The CDR3 DNA follows: TGTGCCAGCGTGGGGGACCCGAGACAGGGAAGAATCTCTGGAAACACCATATATTTT. V gene TRBV21-1 combines with J gene TRBJ1-3; TRBD1, the table's D call, was not compared with the DNA. TRBV21-1 is a documented pseudogene. The CDR3 has 19 amino acids.